This is a list of T cell receptor beta chains from one sample in a study of radiotherapy plus CTLA-4 blockade in lung cancer. Profiling relied on immunoSEQ multiplex PCR, and the TCRdb table lists in-frame clones only, not all of them. In the table there are around 100,000 clones, roughly 77% of which are singletons. The specimen comprised peripheral blood, sampled from a patient treated with radiotherapy plus ipilimumab. The receptors were sampled from a human donor with non-small cell lung cancer that progressed on radiotherapy plus ipilimumab. Some clones in this sample may be carry-over from other donors' samples. The CDR3 runs from the conserved cysteine through the conserved F or W. Fields, in order: D gene, V gene, clone size, J gene, CDR3 protein, CDR3 DNA. The D gene is left open where the match is weak. For some rows the clone size is stated as once, few or many, or as a class when expanded; others skip it.

d_gene: -
v_gene: TRBV9
abundance: -
j_gene: TRBJ1-2
CDR3aa: CASSVGGQFHSYGYTF
CDR3nt: TGTGCCAGCAGCGTCGGAGGGCAATTTCACTCTTATGGCTACACCTTC

d_gene: -
v_gene: TRBV19
abundance: -
j_gene: TRBJ1-2
CDR3aa: CASRSEDNYGYTF
CDR3nt: TGTGCCAGTAGGTCGGAGGATAACTATGGCTACACCTTC

d_gene: TRBD1
v_gene: TRBV7-9
abundance: -
j_gene: TRBJ1-6
CDR3aa: CASSQDRVDSPLHF
CDR3nt: TGTGCCAGCAGCCAAGACAGGGTTGATTCACCCCTCCACTTT

d_gene: -
v_gene: TRBV10-2
abundance: -
j_gene: TRBJ1-1
CDR3aa: CASSETVNTEAFF
CDR3nt: TGCGCCAGCAGTGAGACAGTGAACACTGAAGCTTTCTTT

d_gene: -
v_gene: TRBV9
abundance: -
j_gene: TRBJ1-1
CDR3aa: CASSVGVEAEAFF
CDR3nt: TGTGCCAGCAGCGTAGGGGTAGAGGCTGAAGCTTTCTTT

d_gene: TRBD2
v_gene: TRBV5-1
abundance: once
j_gene: TRBJ2-5
CDR3aa: CASSQVAGGQETQYF
CDR3nt: TGCGCCAGCAGCCAGGTAGCGGGGGGGCAAGAGACCCAGTACTTC

d_gene: -
v_gene: TRBV2
abundance: -
j_gene: TRBJ1-6
CDR3aa: CASREDTLYNSPLHF
CDR3nt: TGTGCCAGCAGGGAGGACACTCTGTATAATTCACCCCTCCACTTT

d_gene: TRBD2
v_gene: TRBV2
abundance: -
j_gene: TRBJ2-1
CDR3aa: CASTPGSVLAGGPDSSYNEQFF
CDR3nt: TGTGCCAGCACCCCCGGATCGGTGCTAGCGGGGGGGCCTGACAGCTCCTACAATGAGCAGTTCTTC

d_gene: -
v_gene: TRBV6-5
abundance: -
j_gene: TRBJ1-5
CDR3aa: CASSARGNSNQPQHF
CDR3nt: TGTGCCAGCAGCGCGCGGGGAAATAGCAATCAGCCCCAGCATTTT

d_gene: -
v_gene: TRBV7-9
abundance: -
j_gene: TRBJ1-2
CDR3aa: CASSGDGGARYYGYTF
CDR3nt: TGTGCCAGCAGCGGAGATGGGGGGGCGAGGTACTATGGCTACACCTTC

d_gene: -
v_gene: TRBV6-5
abundance: -
j_gene: TRBJ1-5
CDR3aa: CASRGEGNQPQHF
CDR3nt: TGTGCCAGCAGGGGGGAGGGCAATCAGCCCCAGCATTTT

d_gene: -
v_gene: TRBV2
abundance: -
j_gene: TRBJ2-5
CDR3aa: CASSGPQETQYF
CDR3nt: TGTGCCAGCAGTGGGCCACAAGAGACCCAGTACTTC

d_gene: TRBD1
v_gene: TRBV5-6
abundance: few
j_gene: TRBJ1-2
CDR3aa: CASIPIKRGRGSYGYTF
CDR3nt: TGTGCCAGCATTCCGATAAAGAGGGGGCGAGGAAGCTATGGCTACACCTTC

d_gene: -
v_gene: TRBV13
abundance: -
j_gene: TRBJ1-5
CDR3aa: CASSPDRDQPQHF
CDR3nt: TGTGCCAGCAGCCCAGACCGGGATCAGCCCCAGCATTTT

d_gene: -
v_gene: TRBV5-4
abundance: -
j_gene: TRBJ1-3
CDR3aa: CASSLWAGSRGNTIYF
CDR3nt: TGTGCCAGCAGCTTGTGGGCAGGCTCTCGTGGAAACACCATATATTTT

d_gene: -
v_gene: TRBV27
abundance: once
j_gene: TRBJ1-4
CDR3aa: CASSFFRGTGEKLFF
CDR3nt: TGTGCCAGCAGTTTTTTCCGGGGAACGGGTGAAAAACTGTTTTTT

d_gene: TRBD1
v_gene: TRBV19
abundance: -
j_gene: TRBJ2-4
CDR3aa: CATLSDRDSDIQYF
CDR3nt: TGTGCCACCCTCTCTGACAGGGATAGCGACATTCAGTACTTC

d_gene: TRBD1
v_gene: TRBV11-1
abundance: -
j_gene: TRBJ1-2
CDR3aa: CASRGQGSNYGYTF
CDR3nt: TGTGCCAGCAGAGGACAGGGGTCGAACTATGGCTACACCTTC

d_gene: -
v_gene: TRBV11-2
abundance: -
j_gene: TRBJ2-5
CDR3aa: CASSLGQQETQYF
CDR3nt: TGTGCCAGCAGCCTTGGACAGCAAGAGACCCAGTACTTC

d_gene: -
v_gene: TRBV14
abundance: -
j_gene: TRBJ1-5
CDR3aa: CASSQGGRGPQHF
CDR3nt: TGTGCCAGCAGCCAAGGGGGTAGGGGACCCCAGCATTTT

d_gene: TRBD1
v_gene: TRBV10-3
abundance: -
j_gene: TRBJ1-2
CDR3aa: CAISARTGSGYTF
CDR3nt: TGTGCCATCAGCGCCCGGACAGGGAGTGGCTACACCTTC